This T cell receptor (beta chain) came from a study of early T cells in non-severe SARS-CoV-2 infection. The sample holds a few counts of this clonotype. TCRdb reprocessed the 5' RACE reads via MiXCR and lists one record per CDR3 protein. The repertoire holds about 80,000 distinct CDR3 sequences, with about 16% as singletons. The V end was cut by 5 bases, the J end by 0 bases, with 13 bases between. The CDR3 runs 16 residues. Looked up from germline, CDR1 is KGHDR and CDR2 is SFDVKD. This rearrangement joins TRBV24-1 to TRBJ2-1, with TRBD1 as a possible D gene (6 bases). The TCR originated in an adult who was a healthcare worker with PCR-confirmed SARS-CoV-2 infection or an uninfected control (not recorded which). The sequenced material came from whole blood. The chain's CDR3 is CATSAPTGSSYNEQFF. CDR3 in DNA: TGTGCCACCAGTGCCCCAACAGGGAGCTCCTACAATGAGCAGTTCTTC.